This is a list of T cell receptor beta chains from one sample in a study of blood T cell repertoires in COVID-19. Some clones are missing from TCRdb's copy, which holds only in-frame ones; the method was immunoSEQ multiplex PCR. The table has about 68,000 clones, 85% seen once. Source material: peripheral blood. The receptor set was obtained from a middle-aged man with acute or convalescent COVID-19. Each CDR3 is given without its conserved first and last residue. A D gene is named only where the DNA matches it firmly.

TRBD2	TRBJ2-3	TRBV6-1	ASSEGLAGSGDTQY
NA	TRBJ1-2	TRBV10-3	AISPTGLRGYT
NA	TRBJ2-2	TRBV29-1	SVREGQGGSGELF
NA	TRBJ2-2	TRBV7-9	ASRSLSGELF
TRBD1	TRBJ2-3	TRBV29-1	SVEDDRGRMDTQY
NA	TRBJ1-1	TRBV3-1/TRBV3-2	ASRLRVNTEAF
NA	TRBJ2-1	TRBV2	ASSVRRTYNEQF
NA	TRBJ2-7	TRBV29-1	SVEYQENSYEQY
NA	TRBJ2-1	TRBV11-3	ASSLFPEGSTYNEQF
NA	TRBJ1-3	TRBV6-1	ASSEGGRGNTIY
NA	TRBJ1-2	TRBV6-5	ASSPGTRGGYT
NA	TRBJ2-1	TRBV5-8	ASSFGLFYNEQF
TRBD2	TRBJ2-5	TRBV5-8	ASSSSRLAGFQETQY
NA	TRBJ1-5	TRBV19	ASSGWGQPQH
NA	TRBJ1-6	TRBV11-2	ASSLGRTVVYHYNSPLH
TRBD2	TRBJ2-1	TRBV6-5	ASNKSSGGPAVLF
NA	TRBJ2-2	TRBV10-1	ASRGRNTGELF
TRBD1	TRBJ2-2	TRBV5-6	ASGNSDRDTGELF
TRBD1	TRBJ2-7	TRBV19	ASSTGTGFFNLYEQY
TRBD1	TRBJ2-1	TRBV6-5	ASSYGTGSVDEQF
NA	TRBJ2-5	TRBV29-1	SVGRETQY
TRBD2	TRBJ2-1	TRBV10-3	AISGGAYNEQF
NA	TRBJ2-1	TRBV7-3	ASSPNGQVNEQF
NA	TRBJ2-7	TRBV27	ASSPLNRGGVYEQY
NA	TRBJ2-3	TRBV7-2	ASSPPRQGTDTQY
NA	TRBJ2-3	TRBV5-1	ASSLNPTDTDTQY
TRBD1	TRBJ2-7	TRBV5-1	ASSSGGQASYEQY
NA	TRBJ2-7	TRBV6-6	ASRQRYEQY
TRBD2	TRBJ2-1	TRBV25-1	ASSRNAGGTYNEQF
NA	TRBJ2-2	TRBV27	ASSSLLGQTTGELF
TRBD2	TRBJ2-7	TRBV9	ASSVVVAGGEQY